This T cell receptor beta chain was found in a study of identical twins. The CDR3 is 15 residues long. Germline-derived CDR1 and CDR2 are LNHDA and SQIVND (reference sequence). V shed 2 bases and J shed 6 bases, with 16 bases lying between them. One entry per CDR3 protein results from TCRdb running MiXCR on the 5' RACE reads. The profile shows about 240,000 distinct CDR3 sequences, 7.5% of them singletons. This clonotype has only a few counts. These same records also appear under a second study, on yellow fever vaccine responses in identical twins.

This chain joins TRBV19 and TRBJ1-2, with TRBD1 as a possible D gene (5 bases). The TCR was taken from a woman aged 18 to 35 in good health. The sample taken for sequencing was CD8+ T cells sorted from blood. The CDR3 DNA reads as TGTGCCAGTAGTATACCAGCCTCAGGGTTCGATGGCTACACCTTC. Protein: CASSIPASGFDGYTF. The variable domain in full, completed from reference TRBV19 and TRBJ1-2, reads DGGITQSPKYLFRKEGQNVTLSCEQNLNHDAMYWYRQDPGQGLRLIYYSQIVNDFQKGDIAEGYSVSREKKESFPLTVTSAQKNPTAFYLCASSIPASGFDGYTFGSGTRLTVV.